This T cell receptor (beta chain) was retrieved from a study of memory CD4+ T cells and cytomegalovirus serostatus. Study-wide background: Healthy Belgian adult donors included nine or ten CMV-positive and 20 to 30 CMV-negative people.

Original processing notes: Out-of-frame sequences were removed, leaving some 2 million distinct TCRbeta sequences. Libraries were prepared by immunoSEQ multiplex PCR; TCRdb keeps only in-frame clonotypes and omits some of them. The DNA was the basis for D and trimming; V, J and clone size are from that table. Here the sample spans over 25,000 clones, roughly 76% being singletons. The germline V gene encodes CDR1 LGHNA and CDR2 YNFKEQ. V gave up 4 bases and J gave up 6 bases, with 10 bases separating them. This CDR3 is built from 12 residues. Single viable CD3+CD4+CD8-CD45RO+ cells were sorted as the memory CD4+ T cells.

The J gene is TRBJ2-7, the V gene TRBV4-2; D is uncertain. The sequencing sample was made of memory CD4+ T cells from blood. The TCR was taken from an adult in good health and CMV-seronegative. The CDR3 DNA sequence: TGTGCCAGCAGCCCAACGCGCGCCGAGCAGTACTTC. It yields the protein CASSPTRAEQYF.